What follows are 25 T cell receptor beta chains derived from one specimen sequenced in a study of CD8 T cells in ankylosing spondylitis (TCRdb year 2017). Summary of the overall study and its limitations: Blood from ankylosing spondylitis patients appeared to be characterized by a TCR beta motif made up of under ten highly homologous amino acid variants.

Their antigens remain unidentified. Receptor amplification or capture employed 5' RACE. These reads were obtained on an Illumina HiSeq 2500. Clones were called with MiXCR by TCRdb after fastp trimmed the public reads at Q25, and only in-frame beta chains were retained. CDR3 protein sequences are deduplicated, and each keeps its most common genes and DNA. The sample table lists roughly 440,000 distinct CDR3 sequences, over 15% of them with a count of one. Of the sample, approximately 0.93% falls within the top ten clones. Sequencing was carried out using blood, either unsorted or a sorted T cell fraction (not recorded which). These receptors originate from a male donor with ankylosing spondylitis.

This clonotype was found a few times. One end of the junction fails to match germline, which may point to a read error. This chain connects TRBV5-1 to TRBJ2-7; D is possibly TRBD2 (6 bases). This CDR3 contains 16 residues. From germline, CDR1 is SGHRS and CDR2 YFSETQ. CDR3 in DNA: TGCGCCAGCAGCTTGGGGGTTGGCGGGACGGCCTATGAGCAGTACTTC. It is translated as CASSLGVGGTAYEQYF. The full variable domain, its missing parts supplied by reference TRBV5-1 and TRBJ2-7, is KAGVTQTPRYLIKTRGQQVTLSCSPISGHRSVSWYQQTPGQGLQFLFEYFSETQRNKGNFPGRFSGRQFSNSRSEMNVSTLELGDSALYLCASSLGVGGTAYEQYFGPGTRLTVT.

This clonotype was seen only a few times. The chain joins TRBV5-1 to TRBJ2-7; D is unclear. The CDR3 totals 15 residues. Germline CDR1 SGHRS, CDR2 YFSETQ. V was trimmed by 4 bases and J by 2 bases, leaving 16 bases between them. The DNA of the CDR3 is TGCGCCAGCAGCCCCCGGACCCTAGAGGCCTACGAGCAGTACTTC. Protein sequence: CASSPRTLEAYEQYF.

This clonotype has a count of ten or more. This chain connects TRBV11-2 to TRBJ2-5; no definite D call. Germline V gene lookup returns CDR1 SGHAT and CDR2 FQNNGV. The V and J ends lost 5 bases and 0 bases respectively, with 4 bases between them. This CDR3 is 12 amino acids long. The CDR3 region is CASSRDQETQYF. CDR3 nucleotides: TGTGCCAGCAGCCGGGACCAAGAGACCCAGTACTTC.

The chain is built from TRBV6-2 or TRBV6-3 and TRBJ2-1; the D is unclear. This CDR3 is built from 15 residues. Trimming stripped 7 bases from V and 0 bases from J, with 13 bases between. Germline-derived CDR1 and CDR2 are MNHEY and SVGEGT. As DNA, the CDR3 is TGTGCCAGCACCTGGGCTGCTCGCTCCTACAATGAGCAGTTCTTC. Translated: CASTWAARSYNEQFF.

This chain joins TRBV18 and TRBJ2-2; 7 nucleotides align to TRBD2. CDR1 and CDR2 (germline): KGHSH, LQKENI. The trim removed 6 bases at V and 0 bases at J, leaving 4 bases unmatched. The CDR3 length is 15 residues. DNA of the CDR3: TGTGCCAGCTCGCAAGCGGGACCGAACACCGGGGAGCTGTTTTTT. Translating it yields CASSQAGPNTGELFF.

The rearrangement joins TRBV5-1 to TRBJ2-6; no clear D. V lost 4 bases to trimming and J lost 3 bases, with 8 bases between them. The CDR3 runs 14 residues. Per the germline V gene, CDR1 is SGHRS and CDR2 is YFSETQ. The DNA of the CDR3 is TGCGCCAGCAGCCAGGTAGTTGGGGCCAACGTCCTGACTTTC. Translation gives CASSQVVGANVLTF.

This clonotype showed up just a few times. This rearrangement joins TRBV4-3 to TRBJ2-7; 7 nucleotides agree with TRBD1. The CDR3 runs 17 residues. The germline CDR1 and CDR2 sequences are LGHNA and YSLEER. V shed 0 bases and J 4 bases; nucleotides not matched to a gene: 12. The CDR3 nucleotides are TGCGCCAGCAGCCAAGACACCCCAAAGGGGACAGAATACGAGCAGTACTTC. It is translated as CASSQDTPKGTEYEQYF.

The chain couples TRBV9 to TRBJ2-5; 8 bases map to TRBD1. CDR1 is SGDLS, CDR2 YYNGEE, per germline. This CDR3 has 14 amino acids. J gave up 5 bases and V 6 bases, and 9 bases lay outside the gene matches. The CDR3: CASNPGGARETQYF. The CDR3 nucleotides are TGTGCCAGCAACCCAGGGGGCGCCCGGGAGACCCAGTACTTC.

This clonotype was seen many times. The chain is built from TRBV5-1 and TRBJ2-1; D is ambiguous. The CDR3 loop spans 16 amino acids. Germline lookup yields CDR1 SGHRS and CDR2 YFSETQ. V was cut by 0 bases and J by 2 bases, with 12 bases left in between. CDR3 residues: CASSLGPAQTYNEQFF. The CDR3 bases are TGCGCCAGCAGCTTGGGGCCTGCCCAAACCTACAATGAGCAGTTCTTC. Looking up the rest from reference TRBV5-1 and TRBJ2-1 gives the full variable domain: KAGVTQTPRYLIKTRGQQVTLSCSPISGHRSVSWYQQTPGQGLQFLFEYFSETQRNKGNFPGRFSGRQFSNSRSEMNVSTLELGDSALYLCASSLGPAQTYNEQFFGPGTRLTVL.

This clonotype was seen a handful of times. This chain connects TRBV6-1 to TRBJ1-1, with D possibly being TRBD1 (5 bases). CDR1 is MNHNS and CDR2 is SASEGT in the germline V gene. Between the trimmed V and J ends, which lost 7 bases and 0 bases, there was a span of 18 bases. This CDR3 comprises 16 residues. The DNA for the CDR3 is TGTGCCAGCACCGAAGCGCGACAGAACATGAACACTGAAGCTTTCTTT. Protein: CASTEARQNMNTEAFF.

There are a few counts of this clonotype. The rearrangement links TRBV7-2 to TRBJ2-1; TRBD2 matches 9 bases. V shed 1 base and J 7 bases; nucleotides not matched to a gene: 5. Germline V gives CDR1 SGHTA, CDR2 FQGNSA. The CDR3 consists of 15 residues. The CDR3 coding sequence is TGTGCCAGCAGCTTAGTCAGCGGGGGGCGGAATGAGCAGTTCTTC. Its protein product is CASSLVSGGRNEQFF.

The V call is TRBV6-2 or TRBV6-3, the J call TRBJ2-1; TRBD1 matches 8 bases. J lost 3 bases, V lost 6 bases, and 7 bases had no gene match. The CDR3 runs 15 residues. The germline gives CDR1 MNHEY, CDR2 SVGEGT. CDR3 sequence reads: CASSMTGAFYNEQFF. The DNA for the CDR3 is TGTGCCAGCAGCATGACAGGGGCCTTCTACAATGAGCAGTTCTTC.

This clonotype was recorded a few times. The CDR3 reads CASSPTGGQGYNEQFF. CDR3 sequence (DNA): TGTGCCAGCAGCCCCACGGGAGGCCAAGGATACAATGAGCAGTTCTTC. The chain recombines TRBV28 with TRBJ2-1; 7 positions agree with TRBD2. This CDR3 spans 16 amino acids. The germline V gene has CDR1 MDHEN and CDR2 SYDVKM. J lost 4 bases, V lost 6 bases, and 12 bases had no gene match.

This clonotype was detected ten times or more. The chain recombines TRBV7-2 with TRBJ2-1; D ambiguous. The CDR3 length is 13 residues. CDR1 is SGHTA, CDR2 FQGNSA, per germline. Trimming removed 1 base from V and 5 bases from J, with 6 bases in between. CDR3 sequence: CASSLESHNEQFF. For the CDR3, the DNA is TGTGCCAGCAGCTTAGAAAGTCACAATGAGCAGTTCTTC. Filled out from reference TRBV7-2 and TRBJ2-1, the complete variable domain reads GAGVSQSPSNKVTEKGKDVELRCDPISGHTALYWYRQSLGQGLEFLIYFQGNSAPDKSGLPSDRFSAERTGGSVSTLTIQRTQQEDSAVYLCASSLESHNEQFFGPGTRLTVL.

This clonotype showed up just a few times. The chain combines TRBV2 with TRBJ2-5; the match to TRBD2 covers 7 bases. V was pared by 8 bases and J by 0 bases, with 9 bases of the junction left unmatched. Germline-derived CDR1 and CDR2 are SNHLY and FYNNEI. This CDR3 has 15 amino acids. The CDR3 coding sequence is TGTGCCAGCCAAGAGCAACGGGAGGACCAAGAGACCCAGTACTTC. It translates to CASQEQREDQETQYF.

This sequence joins TRBV28 and TRBJ1-5; TRBD1 agrees at 9 bases. The CDR3 spans 17 residues. CDR1 MDHEN and CDR2 SYDVKM come from the germline V gene. With V trimmed by 6 bases and J by 2 bases, 11 bases remained unmatched. The CDR3 nucleotides are TGTGCCAGCAGACCGTACACAGGGGGCAGGGGCAATCAGCCCCAGCATTTT. Translation gives CASRPYTGGRGNQPQHF.

This clonotype appeared a few times. The V call is TRBV28, the J call TRBJ2-1; the match to TRBD2 covers 8 bases. Germline values: CDR1 MDHEN, CDR2 SYDVKM. This CDR3 comprises 16 residues. V lost 4 bases and J lost 2; bases outside the gene matches: 7. This CDR3 is CASSSGLDLTYNEQFF. CDR3 DNA sequence: TGTGCCAGCAGTTCGGGACTAGATCTTACCTACAATGAGCAGTTCTTC.

In this sample, this clonotype turned up a few times. This sequence joins TRBV5-1 and TRBJ1-4; 10 nucleotides align to TRBD1. This CDR3 spans 15 amino acids. J lost 5 bases, V lost 7 bases, and 8 bases had no gene match. Germline V CDR1 and CDR2: SGHRS, YFSETQ. The CDR3 DNA is TGCGCCAGCCGCCGGACAGGGGGGATGAATGAAAAACTGTTTTTT. Translated: CASRRTGGMNEKLFF.

A few counts support this clonotype. The junction and the germline gene differ at one end; a read error may be behind it. The chain combines TRBV20-1 with TRBJ2-3, with 11 bases identical to TRBD2. The CDR3 contains 12 residues. Germline lookup yields CDR1 DFQATT and CDR2 SNEGSKA (reference sequence). The CDR3 sequence: CSARVPGTSGLF. The CDR3 DNA follows: TGCAGTGCTAGAGTTCCCGGGACTAGCGGCCTTTTT.

This clonotype was counted only a few times. The genes are TRBV20-1 and TRBJ1-2; D is uncertain. CDR1 is DFQATT and CDR2 is SNEGSKA in the germline V gene (reference sequence). V was shortened by 1 base and J by 6 bases, with 12 bases between the two germline ends. The CDR3 extends over 13 amino acids. CDR3 in amino acids: CSARVAGGHGYTF. The CDR3 nucleotides read TGCAGTGCTAGAGTGGCAGGAGGCCATGGCTACACCTTC.

As to this clonotype: A much larger clone is a single base away; this may be a read error. The chain joins TRBV7-3 to TRBJ2-1, with a possible D match to TRBD2 (6 bases). Germline V gives CDR1 SGHTA, CDR2 FQGTGA. The V end was cut by 5 bases, the J end by 9 bases, with 11 bases between. CDR3 size: 12 residues. The chain's CDR3 is CASSPPGGEQFF. The CDR3 region has the DNA TGTGCCAGCAGCCCCCCCGGGGGTGAGCAGTTCTTC.

The gene calls are TRBV12-3 or TRBV12-4 and TRBJ1-5; possibly TRBD1 for D (5 bases). Trimming left V 6 bases short and J 4 bases short, with 16 bases between. The CDR3 sequence is 15 residues long. The CDR3 is CASRPRGKGNQPQHF. In nucleotides, the CDR3 is TGTGCCAGCAGGCCGCGGGGCAAGGGGAATCAGCCCCAGCATTTT.

In this sample, this clonotype turned up a few times. The chain is built from TRBV7-2 and TRBJ2-5; tentative D call: TRBD1 (5 bases). This CDR3 is 14 amino acids long. V was pared by 3 bases and J by 5 bases, with 13 bases between. Germline-derived CDR1 and CDR2 are SGHTA and FQGNSA. The CDR3 nucleotides read TGTGCCAGCAGCTTGATAAGGGGTTTTGAGACCCAGTACTTC. It translates to CASSLIRGFETQYF.

This clonotype was seen a handful of times. The chain uses TRBV10-3 and TRBJ2-5, with TRBD2 as a possible D gene (6 bases). CDR3 length: 14 amino acids. With 0 bases removed from V and 7 bases from J, the gap between germline ends came to 12 bases. CDR1 is ENHRY, CDR2 SYGVKD, per germline. The CDR3 is CAISESTGVGTQYF. For the CDR3, the DNA is TGTGCCATCAGTGAGTCGACGGGGGTCGGGACCCAGTACTTC.

V is TRBV5-1 and J is TRBJ1-2; D is possibly TRBD1 (6 bases). V was trimmed by 0 bases and J by 8 bases, leaving 11 bases between them. From germline, CDR1 is SGHRS and CDR2 YFSETQ. CDR3 length: 13 residues. CDR3 in amino acids: CASSLEGGEGYTF. Written as DNA, the CDR3 is TGCGCCAGCAGCTTGGAAGGGGGTGAAGGCTACACCTTC.